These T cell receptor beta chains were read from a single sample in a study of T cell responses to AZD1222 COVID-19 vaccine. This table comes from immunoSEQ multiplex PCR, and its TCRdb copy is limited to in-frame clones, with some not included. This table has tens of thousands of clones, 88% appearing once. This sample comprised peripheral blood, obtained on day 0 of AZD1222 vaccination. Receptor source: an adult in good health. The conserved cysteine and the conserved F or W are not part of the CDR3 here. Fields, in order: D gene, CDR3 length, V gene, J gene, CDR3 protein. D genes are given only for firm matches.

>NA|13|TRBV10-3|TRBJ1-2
AISAQGLSNYGYT
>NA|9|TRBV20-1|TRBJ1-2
SVQNDYGYT
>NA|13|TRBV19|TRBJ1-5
ASSIVPTGNQPQH
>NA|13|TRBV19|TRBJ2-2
ASSIGGGNTGELF
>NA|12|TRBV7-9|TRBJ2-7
ASSISGKPYEQY
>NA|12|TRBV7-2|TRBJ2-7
ASSLLASTYEQY
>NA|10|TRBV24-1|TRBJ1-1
ATSDSGQEAF
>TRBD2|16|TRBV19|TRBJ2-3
ASSIDLTSGRAPDTQY
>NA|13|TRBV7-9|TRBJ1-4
ASSKPGRNNEKLF
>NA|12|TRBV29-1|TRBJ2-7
SVVGGRDYYEQY
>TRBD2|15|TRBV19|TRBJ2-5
ASSGPGLAGYQETQY
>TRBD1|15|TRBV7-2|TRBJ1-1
ASSFPSGQAINTEAF
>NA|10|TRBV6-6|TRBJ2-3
ASMAVTDTQY
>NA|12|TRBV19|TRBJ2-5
ASSIATNQETQY
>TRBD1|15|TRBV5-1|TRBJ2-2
ASSLETGLANTGELF
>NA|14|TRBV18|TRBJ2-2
ASSSFKAGLTGELF
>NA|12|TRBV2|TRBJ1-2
ASSEVKGVYGYT
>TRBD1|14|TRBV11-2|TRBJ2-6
ASSARQGYGANVLT
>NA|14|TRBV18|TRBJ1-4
ASSPPESVGYEKLF
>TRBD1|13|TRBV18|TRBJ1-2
ASSLPGQGDYGYT
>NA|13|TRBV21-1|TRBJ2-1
ASSKGGRGENEQF
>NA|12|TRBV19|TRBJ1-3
ASSISGSGNTIY
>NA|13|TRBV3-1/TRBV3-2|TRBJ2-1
ASSLRVSSYNEQF
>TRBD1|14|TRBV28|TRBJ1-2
ASSLGTGAQFYGYT
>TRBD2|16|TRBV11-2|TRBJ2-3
ASSQGLAGEMGTDTQY
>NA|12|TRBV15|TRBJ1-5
ATSRDRSNQPQH
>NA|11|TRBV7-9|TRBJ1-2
ASSAGRRPGYT
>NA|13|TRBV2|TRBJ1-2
ASSESGRGPIGYT
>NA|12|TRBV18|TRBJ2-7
ASSPQEGSNEQY
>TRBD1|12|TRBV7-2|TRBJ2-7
ASSWGQGPYEQY
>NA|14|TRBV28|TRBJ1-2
ASSLPFGGINYGYT
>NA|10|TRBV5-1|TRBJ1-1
ASSLVSGGAF
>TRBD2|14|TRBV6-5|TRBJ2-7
ASSYGGWRELDEQY
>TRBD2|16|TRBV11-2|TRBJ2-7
ASSSGHATSGSVYEQY
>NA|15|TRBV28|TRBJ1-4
ASSLGREGATNEKLF
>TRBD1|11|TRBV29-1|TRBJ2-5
SAYKTGGETQY
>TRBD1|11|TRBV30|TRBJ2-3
AWSRTGGRTQY
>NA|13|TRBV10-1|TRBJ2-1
ASSSGTRTRNEQF
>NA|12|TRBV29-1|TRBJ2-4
SVRGVAAKNIQY
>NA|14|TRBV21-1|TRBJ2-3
ASPDLLAGAADTQY
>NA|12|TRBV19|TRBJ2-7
ASSAGWASYEQY
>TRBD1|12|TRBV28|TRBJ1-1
ASRPITTGARAF
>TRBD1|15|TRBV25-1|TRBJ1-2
ASSERGRAGANYGYT
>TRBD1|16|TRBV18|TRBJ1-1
ASSPKIQGVNVDTEAF